The following is a T cell receptor (beta chain) sequence with its context. Its specificity is not known. The time point denotes: pre-sensitization, week 0. Treatment here: therapeutic diphenylcyclopropenone sensitization with weekly scalp DPC. The data stem from a study of human T cells and chemical hapten exposure. Findings of the study overall: The study found expanded TCRs formed significantly more large CDR3 similarity clusters than controls.

TCRdb ran MiXCR on the RACE reads and lists one entry per CDR3 protein. The profile shows some 84,000 distinct CDR3 sequences, 8.5% of them singletons. This TCR was recovered from a man aged 35-49 years with alopecia areata. Some clones in this sample may be carry-over from other donors' samples. The sequenced sample was whole blood, obtained in connection with sensitization to the hapten diphenylcyclopropenone (DPC).

CDR3 loop: CATSREGRARVTDTQYF. The CDR3, as DNA: TGTGCCACCAGCAGAGAGGGGCGCGCCCGAGTCACAGATACGCAGTATTTT. The gene calls are TRBV15 and TRBJ2-3, with a possible D match to TRBD1 (5 bases). Trimming removed 0 bases from V and 2 bases from J, with 15 bases in between. The CDR3 is made up of 17 amino acids. Germline V gives CDR1 LNHNV, CDR2 YYDKDF (reference sequence).